This T cell receptor beta chain came from a study of graft-versus-host responses after intestinal transplantation. Study-level background: Each recipient received anti-thymocyte globulin induction, then tacrolimus and steroids for 2 to 3 years.

Regarding this clone: The antigen remains unidentified.

Measured with immunoSEQ multiplex PCR; TCRdb has only the in-frame clones, and not every one. The sample includes tens of thousands of clones, roughly 91% seen only once; the top ten take about 2%. Study findings and constraints: Recipient-marrow GvH clones were detected, some having first appeared in ileum or blood. Early post-transplant falls in HvG clones accompanied the peak levels of circulating GvH clones. Some patients had graft-donor T cell macrochimerism, and their allografts showed high graft-versus-host to host-versus-graft clonal ratios.

Germline V gives CDR1 MNHNS, CDR2 SASEGT. Trimming removed 2 bases from V and 4 bases from J, with 17 bases in between. This CDR3 has 17 residues. Sequenced here: unstimulated CD8+ T cells sorted from spleen or lymph node cells, sampled before intestinal transplant. The chain links TRBV6-1 to TRBJ1-4; possible D gene TRBD1, 6 bases. The sequence was obtained from a human donor who received an intestinal transplant. The CDR3 sequence is CASSEPRNQGINEKLFF. CDR3 nucleotide sequence: TGTGCCAGCAGTGAACCAAGAAATCAGGGGATTAATGAAAAACTGTTTTTT.